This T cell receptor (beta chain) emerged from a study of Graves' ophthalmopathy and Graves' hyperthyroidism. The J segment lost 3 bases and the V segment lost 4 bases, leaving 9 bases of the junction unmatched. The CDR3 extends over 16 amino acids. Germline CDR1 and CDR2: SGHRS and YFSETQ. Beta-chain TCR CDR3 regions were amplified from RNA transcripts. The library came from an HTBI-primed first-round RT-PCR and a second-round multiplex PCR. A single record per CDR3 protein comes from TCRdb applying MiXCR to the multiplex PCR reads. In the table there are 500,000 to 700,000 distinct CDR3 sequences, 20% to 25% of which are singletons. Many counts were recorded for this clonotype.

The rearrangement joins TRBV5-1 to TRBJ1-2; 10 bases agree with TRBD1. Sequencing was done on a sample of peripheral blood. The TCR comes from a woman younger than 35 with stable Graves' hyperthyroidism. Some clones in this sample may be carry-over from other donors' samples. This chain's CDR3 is CASSPGTGVTHYGYTF. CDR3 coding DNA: TGCGCCAGCAGCCCCGGGACAGGGGTTACCCACTATGGCTACACCTTC.